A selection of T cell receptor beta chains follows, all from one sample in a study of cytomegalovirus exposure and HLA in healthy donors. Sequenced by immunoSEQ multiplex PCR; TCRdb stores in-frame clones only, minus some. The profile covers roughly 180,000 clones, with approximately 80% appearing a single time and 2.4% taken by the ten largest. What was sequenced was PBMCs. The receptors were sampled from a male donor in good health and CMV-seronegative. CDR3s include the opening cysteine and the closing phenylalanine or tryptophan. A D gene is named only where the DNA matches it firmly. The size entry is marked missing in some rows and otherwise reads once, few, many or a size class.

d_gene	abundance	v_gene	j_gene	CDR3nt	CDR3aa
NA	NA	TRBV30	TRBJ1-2	TGTGCCTGGAGTGTTCAGGGAAGCTATGGCTACACCTTC	CAWSVQGSYGYTF
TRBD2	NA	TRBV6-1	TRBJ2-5	TGTGCCAGCAGAGCGGGGCCGGGGGACGAGACCCAGTACTTC	CASRAGPGDETQYF
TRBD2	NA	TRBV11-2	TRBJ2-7	TGTGCCAGCAGCCCGGCTAGCGGTCCAGCCTACGAGCAGTACTTC	CASSPASGPAYEQYF
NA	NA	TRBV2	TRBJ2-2	TGTGCCAGCAGTGAACTGGGGGGGGGCGGCACCGGGGAGCTGTTTTTT	CASSELGGGGTGELFF
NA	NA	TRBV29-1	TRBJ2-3	TGCAGCGTTGTTGTTGGACTCGGCACAGATACGCAGTATTTT	CSVVVGLGTDTQYF
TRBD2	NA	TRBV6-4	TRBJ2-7	TGTGCCAGCAGGGCCCAGAGGGTAGCGGGGTTCTACGAGCAGTACTTC	CASRAQRVAGFYEQYF
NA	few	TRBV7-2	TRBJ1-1	TGTGCCAGCAGCTTAGTCTGGGCCCCGAACACTGAAGCTTTCTTT	CASSLVWAPNTEAFF
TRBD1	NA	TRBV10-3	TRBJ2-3	TGTGCCACGGGGACAGCTCGCACAGATACGCAGTATTTT	CATGTARTDTQYF
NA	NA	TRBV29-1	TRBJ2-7	TGCAGCGTAGTGACAGAGTTCTCCTACGAGCAGTACTTC	CSVVTEFSYEQYF
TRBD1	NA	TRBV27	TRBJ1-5	TGTGCCAGCAGTTTATCGGGGACAGGGGCTTATAGCAATCAGCCCCAGCATTTT	CASSLSGTGAYSNQPQHF
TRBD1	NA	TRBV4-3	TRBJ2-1	TGCGCCAGCACACCCGGGACAGCCTACAATGAGCAGTTCTTC	CASTPGTAYNEQFF
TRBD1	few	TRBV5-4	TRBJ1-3	TGTGCCAGCAGCAAGGGACAGGGAGGAAACACCATATATTTT	CASSKGQGGNTIYF
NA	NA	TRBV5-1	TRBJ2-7	TGCGCCAGCAGCAAAGGGGCCTCCTACGAGCAGTACTTC	CASSKGASYEQYF
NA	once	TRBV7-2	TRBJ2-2	TGTGCCAGCAGCTTAGTGGGGCCCGGGGAGCTGTTTTTT	CASSLVGPGELFF
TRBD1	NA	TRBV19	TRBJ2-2	TGTGCCAGTAGTAGACAGGGGACTAACACCGGGGAGCTGTTTTTT	CASSRQGTNTGELFF
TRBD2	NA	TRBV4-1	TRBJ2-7	TGCGCCAGCAGCCAAGATACTTCCTGGCGGGGGGACGAGCAGTACTTC	CASSQDTSWRGDEQYF
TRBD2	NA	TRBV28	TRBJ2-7	TGTGCCAGCAGGCTAGCGGGAGGGCCTCCCCTGGGGGAGCAGTACTTC	CASRLAGGPPLGEQYF
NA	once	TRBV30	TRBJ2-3	TGTGCCTGCTGGTGGGAGGGGGGTCCCCGCACAGATACGCAGTATTTT	CACWWEGGPRTDTQYF
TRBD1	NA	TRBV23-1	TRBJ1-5	TGCGCCAGCAGTCAATCGGGGGGACAGGGAAAGGGCAATCAGCCCCAGCATTTT	CASSQSGGQGKGNQPQHF
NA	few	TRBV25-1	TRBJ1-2	TGTGCCAGCAGTGAAATCACAGGGTATGGCTACACCTTC	CASSEITGYGYTF
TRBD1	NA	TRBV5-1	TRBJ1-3	TGCGCCAGCAGTTTCGGGACAGAAGGAAACACCATATATTTT	CASSFGTEGNTIYF
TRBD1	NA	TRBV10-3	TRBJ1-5	TGTGCCATCAGGGGACAGGGTGAACAGCCCCAGCATTTT	CAIRGQGEQPQHF
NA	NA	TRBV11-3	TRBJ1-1	TGTGCCAGCAGCTTTTTTCCGGGCACTGAAGCTTTCTTT	CASSFFPGTEAFF
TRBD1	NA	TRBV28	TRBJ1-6	TGTGCCAGCAGTCCTTTCGGGACAGGGATTTCACCCCTCCACTTT	CASSPFGTGISPLHF
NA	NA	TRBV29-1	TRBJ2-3	TGCAGCGTTGTTCGGGTTACAGATACGCAGTATTTT	CSVVRVTDTQYF
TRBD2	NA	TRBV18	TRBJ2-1	TGTGCCAGCTCACCATTTAGCGGGGGGACGTCCTACAATGAGCAGTTCTTC	CASSPFSGGTSYNEQFF
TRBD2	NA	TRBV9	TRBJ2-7	TGTGCCAGCAGCGTAGCGGATAGCGGGAGTTGGGCCGAGCAGTACTTC	CASSVADSGSWAEQYF
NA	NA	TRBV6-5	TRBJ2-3	TGTGCCAGCAGTTACCTTTGGTCGGGAGGCACAGATACGCAGTATTTT	CASSYLWSGGTDTQYF
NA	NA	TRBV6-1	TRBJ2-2	TGTGCCAGCAGTGTACATCAGGGGGGGAACACCGGGGAGCTGTTTTTT	CASSVHQGGNTGELFF
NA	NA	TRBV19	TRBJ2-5	TGTGCCAGTAGTATAGGTAGTCAAGAGACCCAGTACTTC	CASSIGSQETQYF
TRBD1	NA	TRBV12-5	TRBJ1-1	TGTGCTAGTGGTTTCCGTCTAAAGGACAGGCCCCCTCGTGAAGCTTTCTTT	CASGFRLKDRPPREAFF
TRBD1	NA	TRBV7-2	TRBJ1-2	TGTGCCAGCAGTCAGGGGGTGAGGGGCTACACCTTC	CASSQGVRGYTF
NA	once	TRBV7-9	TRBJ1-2	TGTGCCAGCAGCCGCGGGACGGATGATGGCTACACCTTC	CASSRGTDDGYTF
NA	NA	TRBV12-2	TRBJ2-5	TGTGCAAGTCGCTTAGCGCATCTAGCTTCTGAGACCCAGTACTTC	CASRLAHLASETQYF
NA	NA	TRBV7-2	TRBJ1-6	TGTGCCAGCAGCTCCGTCGGGTCCTATAATTCACCCCTCCACTTT	CASSSVGSYNSPLHF
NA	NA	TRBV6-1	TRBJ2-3	TGTGCCAGCAGTGGACGGACTGACTCCACAGATACGCAGTATTTT	CASSGRTDSTDTQYF
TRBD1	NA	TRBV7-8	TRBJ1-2	TGTGCCAGCAGCGGACAGGGTGGGTGGTATCGGGGCTACACCTTC	CASSGQGGWYRGYTF
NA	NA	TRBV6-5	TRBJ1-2	TGTGCCAGCAGTTACCACGGGTCTAACTATGGCTACCCCTTC	CASSYHGSNYGYPF
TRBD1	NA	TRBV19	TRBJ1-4	TGTGCCACAAGGGGGACAGCCCCTCCACTAGAACTGTTTTTT	CATRGTAPPLELFF
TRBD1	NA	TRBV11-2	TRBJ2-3	TGTGCCAGCAGCTCCCCCGGACAGGGTGGTGTTGATACGCAGTATTTT	CASSSPGQGGVDTQYF
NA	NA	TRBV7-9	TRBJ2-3	TGTGCCAGCAGCTTCGTCGGCACAGATACGCAGTATTTT	CASSFVGTDTQYF
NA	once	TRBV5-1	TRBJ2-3	TGCGCCAGCAGCTCCGATACAGGGAATACAGATACGCAGTATTTT	CASSSDTGNTDTQYF
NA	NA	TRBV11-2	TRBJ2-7	TGTGCCAGCAGCTTTGGCGAGTATCGGGAGGAGCAGTACTTC	CASSFGEYREEQYF
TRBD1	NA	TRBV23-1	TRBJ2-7	TGCGCCAGCAGTCATCCTCGGGACAGGGGGCTCTCCTACGAGCAGTACTTC	CASSHPRDRGLSYEQYF
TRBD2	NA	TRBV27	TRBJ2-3	TGTGCCAGCAGTTTATCGGGACTAGCGGGAGCGACAGATACGCAGTATTTT	CASSLSGLAGATDTQYF
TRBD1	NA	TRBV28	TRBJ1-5	TGTGCCAGCAGTCCTCCTGGACAGGGGAATCAGCCCCAGCATTTT	CASSPPGQGNQPQHF
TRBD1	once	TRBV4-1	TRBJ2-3	TGCGCCAGCAGCCAAGTTTTTAGGGGGCGCTTGGCTAGTTGGGATACGCAGTATTTT	CASSQVFRGRLASWDTQYF